The TCR beta chain under discussion was sequenced for a study of T cells in Graves' hyperthyroidism and ophthalmopathy. The study's findings and limits: Model predictions of ophthalmopathy came a median approximately seven months before onset.

Patients aged 18 to 65 had newly diagnosed hyperthyroidism lasting under 2 months. PBMCs were collected from an approximately 10 ml volume of fresh peripheral blood. It was RNA transcripts that yielded the amplified TCR beta CDR3 regions. Initially, a first-round RT-PCR of the TCR CDR3 employed the HTBI primer set. TCRdb ran MiXCR on the multiplex PCR reads and lists one entry per CDR3 protein. The sample shows 400,000 to 500,000 distinct CDR3 sequences, approximately 15% of them seen only once. The CDR3 is made up of 18 amino acids. The V segment lost 4 bases and the J segment 0 bases; nucleotides outside the gene matches: 12. This clonotype was seen many times. Its target is not known.

The chain joins TRBV12-3 or TRBV12-4 to TRBJ1-5, with 7 bases matching TRBD1. What was sequenced was blood. This TCR was sampled from a woman younger than 30 with Graves' hyperthyroidism. The CDR3 DNA is TGTGCCAGCAGTTCCTTCAGACGACAGGGATATAGCAATCAGCCCCAGCATTTT. Protein sequence: CASSSFRRQGYSNQPQHF.